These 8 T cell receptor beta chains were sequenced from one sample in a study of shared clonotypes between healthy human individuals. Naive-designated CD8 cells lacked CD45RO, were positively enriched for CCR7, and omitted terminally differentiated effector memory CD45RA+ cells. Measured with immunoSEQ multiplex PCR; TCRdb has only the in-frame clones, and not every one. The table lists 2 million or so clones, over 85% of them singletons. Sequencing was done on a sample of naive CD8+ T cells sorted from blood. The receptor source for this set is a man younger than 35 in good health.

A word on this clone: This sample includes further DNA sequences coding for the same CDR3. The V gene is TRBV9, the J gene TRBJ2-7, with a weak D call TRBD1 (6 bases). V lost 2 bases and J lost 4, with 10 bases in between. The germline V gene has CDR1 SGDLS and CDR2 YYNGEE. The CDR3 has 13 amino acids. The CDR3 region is CASSVDSSYEQYF. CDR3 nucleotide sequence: TGTGCCAGCAGCGTGGACAGTTCATACGAGCAGTACTTC.

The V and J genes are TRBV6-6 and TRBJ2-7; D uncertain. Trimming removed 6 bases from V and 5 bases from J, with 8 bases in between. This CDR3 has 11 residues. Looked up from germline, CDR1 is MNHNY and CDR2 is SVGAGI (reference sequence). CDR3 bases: TGTGCCAGCAGCCCTATCGACGAGCAGTACTTC. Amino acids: CASSPIDEQYF.

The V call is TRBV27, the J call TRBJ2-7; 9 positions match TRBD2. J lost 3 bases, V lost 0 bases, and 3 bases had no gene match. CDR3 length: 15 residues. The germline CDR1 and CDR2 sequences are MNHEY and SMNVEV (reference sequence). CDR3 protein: CASSLSAGGLYEQYF. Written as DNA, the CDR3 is TGTGCCAGCAGTTTATCCGCGGGGGGGCTCTACGAGCAGTACTTC.

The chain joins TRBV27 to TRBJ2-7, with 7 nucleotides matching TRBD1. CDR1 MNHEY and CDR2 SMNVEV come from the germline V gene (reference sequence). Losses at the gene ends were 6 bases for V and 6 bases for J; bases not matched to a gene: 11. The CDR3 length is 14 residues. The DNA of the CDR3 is TGTGCCAGCAGGGTACAGGGGAGTTTGTCCGAGCAGTACTTC. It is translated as CASRVQGSLSEQYF.

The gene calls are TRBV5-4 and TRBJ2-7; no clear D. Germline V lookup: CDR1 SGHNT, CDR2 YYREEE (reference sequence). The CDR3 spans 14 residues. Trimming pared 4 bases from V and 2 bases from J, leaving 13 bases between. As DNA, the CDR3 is TGTGCCAGCAGCCCCGAACAGAGAACCTACGAGCAGTACTTC. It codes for CASSPEQRTYEQYF.

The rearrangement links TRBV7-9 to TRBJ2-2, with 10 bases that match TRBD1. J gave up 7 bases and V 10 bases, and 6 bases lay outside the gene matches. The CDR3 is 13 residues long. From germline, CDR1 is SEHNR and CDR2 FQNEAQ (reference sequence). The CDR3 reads CATTGQGVGELFF. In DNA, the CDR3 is TGTGCCACCACCGGACAGGGGGTCGGGGAGCTGTTTTTT.

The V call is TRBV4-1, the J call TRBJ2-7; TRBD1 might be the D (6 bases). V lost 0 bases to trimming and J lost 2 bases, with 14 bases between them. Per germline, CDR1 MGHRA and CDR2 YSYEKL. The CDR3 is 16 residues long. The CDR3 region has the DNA TGCGCCAGCAGCCAAGATAGCGAGACAGGCGCCTACGAGCAGTACTTC. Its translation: CASSQDSETGAYEQYF.

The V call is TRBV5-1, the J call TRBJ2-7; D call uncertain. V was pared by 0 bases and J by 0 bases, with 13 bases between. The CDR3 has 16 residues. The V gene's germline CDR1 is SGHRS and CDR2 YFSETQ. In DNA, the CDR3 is TGCGCCAGCAGCTTGGATGGATACTATTTCTCCTACGAGCAGTACTTC. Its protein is CASSLDGYYFSYEQYF.